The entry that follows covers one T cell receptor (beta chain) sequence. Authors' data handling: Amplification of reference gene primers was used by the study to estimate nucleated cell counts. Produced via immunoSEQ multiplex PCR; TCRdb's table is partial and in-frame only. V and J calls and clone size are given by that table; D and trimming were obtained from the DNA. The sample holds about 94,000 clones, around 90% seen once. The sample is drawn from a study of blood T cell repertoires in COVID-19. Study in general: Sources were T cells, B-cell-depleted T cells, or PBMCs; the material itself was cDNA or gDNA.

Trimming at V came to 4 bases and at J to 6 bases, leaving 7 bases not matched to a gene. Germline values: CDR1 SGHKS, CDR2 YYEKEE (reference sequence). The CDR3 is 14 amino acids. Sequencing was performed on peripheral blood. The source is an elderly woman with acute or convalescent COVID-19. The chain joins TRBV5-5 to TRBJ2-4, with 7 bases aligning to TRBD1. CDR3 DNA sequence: TGTGCCAGCAGCGGGATTACAGGGGTAAACATTCAGTACTTC. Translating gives CASSGITGVNIQYF.